A selection of T cell receptor beta chains follows, all from one sample in a study of identical twins. MiXCR, run by TCRdb on the 5' RACE reads, gives a single entry per CDR3 protein. The sample has 200,000 to 250,000 distinct CDR3 sequences; around 6.5% are singletons. These same records also appear under a second study, on T cells expressing NK-cell markers.

The sample consisted of CD8+ T cells sorted from blood. These receptors originate from a woman aged 18-29 years in good health. The CDR3 runs from the conserved cysteine through the conserved F or W. The order of the fields is V gene, clone size, J gene, D gene, CDR3 protein, CDR3 DNA. A D gene is named only where the DNA matches it firmly. Some rows mark clone size as missing; the rest say once, few, many or name a class of expanded clone.

v_gene: TRBV7-9; abundance: many; j_gene: TRBJ2-1; d_gene: TRBD2; CDR3aa: CASSNHILAGGGSEQFF; CDR3nt: TGTGCCAGCAGCAATCACATACTAGCGGGAGGTGGTAGTGAGCAGTTCTTC
v_gene: TRBV7-9; abundance: -; j_gene: TRBJ2-1; d_gene: TRBD2; CDR3aa: CASTHGSSGGPPDEQFF; CDR3nt: TGTGCCAGCACCCATGGAAGTAGCGGGGGGCCGCCCGATGAGCAGTTCTTC
v_gene: TRBV12-3/TRBV12-4; abundance: many; j_gene: TRBJ2-7; d_gene: -; CDR3aa: CASSFGDLDEQYF; CDR3nt: TGTGCCAGCAGTTTCGGGGATCTGGACGAGCAGTACTTC
v_gene: TRBV27; abundance: many; j_gene: TRBJ2-1; d_gene: -; CDR3aa: CASSLLPYDEQFF; CDR3nt: TGTGCCAGCAGTTTACTACCCTACGATGAGCAGTTCTTC
v_gene: TRBV7-9; abundance: few; j_gene: TRBJ2-5; d_gene: TRBD2; CDR3aa: CASSIWTSGPQETQYF; CDR3nt: TGTGCCAGCAGCATATGGACTAGCGGACCACAAGAGACCCAGTACTTC
v_gene: TRBV29-1; abundance: many; j_gene: TRBJ1-5; d_gene: -; CDR3aa: CSVPGFGGQPQHF; CDR3nt: TGCAGCGTACCGGGCTTTGGCGGTCAGCCCCAGCATTTT
v_gene: TRBV15; abundance: once; j_gene: TRBJ1-4; d_gene: -; CDR3aa: CATRGGATNEKLFF; CDR3nt: TGTGCCACCCGGGGGGGGGCAACTAATGAAAAACTGTTTTTT
v_gene: TRBV2; abundance: -; j_gene: TRBJ2-1; d_gene: TRBD2; CDR3aa: CASSALLAGVEGGGNFEQFF; CDR3nt: TGTGCCAGCAGTGCCCTACTAGCGGGAGTTGAAGGGGGCGGGAACTTTGAGCAGTTCTTC
v_gene: TRBV9; abundance: many; j_gene: TRBJ2-2; d_gene: TRBD2; CDR3aa: CASRGLAGGNTGELFF; CDR3nt: TGTGCCAGCAGAGGACTAGCGGGGGGGAACACCGGGGAGCTGTTTTTT
v_gene: TRBV6-2/TRBV6-3; abundance: medium-sized; j_gene: TRBJ2-5; d_gene: -; CDR3aa: CASSLTSWETQYF; CDR3nt: TGTGCCAGCAGCCTGACTTCCTGGGAGACCCAGTACTTC
v_gene: TRBV10-2; abundance: many; j_gene: TRBJ2-2; d_gene: TRBD2; CDR3aa: CASRRLAGGPNTGELFF; CDR3nt: TGCGCCAGCAGGAGACTAGCGGGAGGGCCGAACACCGGGGAGCTGTTTTTT
v_gene: TRBV7-7; abundance: -; j_gene: TRBJ2-1; d_gene: -; CDR3aa: CASSLGRGAPNEQFF; CDR3nt: TGTGCTAGCAGCTTAGGTCGGGGAGCCCCCAATGAGCAGTTCTTC
v_gene: TRBV29-1; abundance: -; j_gene: TRBJ2-7; d_gene: -; CDR3aa: CSVRGQEYYEQYF; CDR3nt: TGCAGCGTCCGCGGGCAGGAGTACTACGAGCAGTACTTC
v_gene: TRBV9; abundance: -; j_gene: TRBJ2-1; d_gene: -; CDR3aa: CASSPFSHEQFF; CDR3nt: TGTGCCAGCAGCCCCTTTTCTCATGAGCAGTTCTTC
v_gene: TRBV6-1; abundance: few; j_gene: TRBJ2-7; d_gene: TRBD2; CDR3aa: CASSDPSGNSYEQYF; CDR3nt: TGTGCCAGCAGTGATCCCAGCGGGAACTCCTACGAGCAGTACTTC
v_gene: TRBV27; abundance: -; j_gene: TRBJ2-1; d_gene: -; CDR3aa: CASSFKPIWVNEQFF; CDR3nt: TGTGCCAGCAGTTTTAAACCCATATGGGTAAATGAGCAGTTCTTC
v_gene: TRBV30; abundance: -; j_gene: TRBJ2-3; d_gene: TRBD1; CDR3aa: CAWSGGAGTDTQYF; CDR3nt: TGTGCCTGGTCAGGGGGCGCGGGCACAGATACGCAGTATTTT
v_gene: TRBV7-9; abundance: few; j_gene: TRBJ2-7; d_gene: -; CDR3aa: CASSLDWDLMPKQYF; CDR3nt: TGTGCCAGCAGCTTAGACTGGGACCTTATGCCCAAGCAGTACTTC
v_gene: TRBV5-1; abundance: few; j_gene: TRBJ2-7; d_gene: TRBD1; CDR3aa: CASSLIGSRTGGREQYF; CDR3nt: TGCGCCAGCAGCTTGATTGGGTCGCGGACAGGGGGCCGGGAGCAGTACTTC
v_gene: TRBV3-1; abundance: -; j_gene: TRBJ1-2; d_gene: -; CDR3aa: CASRHQRAGDHYGYTF; CDR3nt: TGTGCCAGCAGACACCAACGGGCAGGGGACCACTATGGCTACACCTTC
v_gene: TRBV6-2/TRBV6-3; abundance: few; j_gene: TRBJ2-1; d_gene: -; CDR3aa: CASSYSTGPNEQFF; CDR3nt: TGTGCCAGCAGTTACTCAACAGGGCCCAATGAGCAGTTCTTC
v_gene: TRBV5-1; abundance: many; j_gene: TRBJ1-1; d_gene: TRBD1; CDR3aa: CASSLARTGPGAFF; CDR3nt: TGCGCCAGCAGCTTGGCGCGGACAGGGCCAGGGGCTTTCTTT
v_gene: TRBV20-1; abundance: -; j_gene: TRBJ2-7; d_gene: TRBD1; CDR3aa: CSAAGQGHEQYF; CDR3nt: TGCAGTGCTGCCGGACAGGGCCACGAGCAGTACTTC
v_gene: TRBV7-9; abundance: few; j_gene: TRBJ1-3; d_gene: -; CDR3aa: CASSLLENTIYF; CDR3nt: TGTGCCAGCAGCTTGCTAGAAAACACCATATATTTT
v_gene: TRBV29-1; abundance: -; j_gene: TRBJ2-7; d_gene: TRBD2; CDR3aa: CSVGPGLALYEQYF; CDR3nt: TGCAGCGTTGGCCCGGGACTAGCTCTCTACGAGCAGTACTTC
v_gene: TRBV24-1; abundance: -; j_gene: TRBJ2-2; d_gene: -; CDR3aa: CATSDRGANTGELFF; CDR3nt: TGTGCCACCAGTGACAGGGGCGCGAACACCGGGGAGCTGTTTTTT
v_gene: TRBV29-1; abundance: few; j_gene: TRBJ2-4; d_gene: -; CDR3aa: CSVEGVGVENIQYF; CDR3nt: TGCAGCGTTGAAGGGGTAGGGGTCGAAAACATTCAGTACTTC
v_gene: TRBV10-3; abundance: few; j_gene: TRBJ2-5; d_gene: TRBD2; CDR3aa: CAIRLAGVSETQYF; CDR3nt: TGTGCCATCAGGCTAGCGGGAGTATCGGAGACCCAGTACTTC
v_gene: TRBV12-3/TRBV12-4; abundance: -; j_gene: TRBJ2-6; d_gene: -; CDR3aa: CASSPYWTTRGGSGANVLTF; CDR3nt: TGTGCCAGCAGTCCGTACTGGACTACCCGCGGCGGATCGGGGGCCAACGTCCTGACTTTC
v_gene: TRBV7-9; abundance: -; j_gene: TRBJ1-1; d_gene: -; CDR3aa: CASSSRQRPEAFF; CDR3nt: TGTGCCAGCAGCTCGCGACAGAGGCCTGAAGCTTTCTTT
v_gene: TRBV27; abundance: many; j_gene: TRBJ2-1; d_gene: TRBD2; CDR3aa: CASSLVSPIAGGNEQFF; CDR3nt: TGTGCCAGCAGTTTAGTCTCCCCAATAGCGGGGGGGAACGAGCAGTTCTTC
v_gene: TRBV7-9; abundance: -; j_gene: TRBJ2-5; d_gene: TRBD2; CDR3aa: CASQGLAGGETQYF; CDR3nt: TGTGCCAGCCAAGGACTAGCGGGTGGGGAGACCCAGTACTTC
v_gene: TRBV27; abundance: many; j_gene: TRBJ2-7; d_gene: -; CDR3aa: CASSLQGPYEQYF; CDR3nt: TGTGCCAGCAGTTTACAGGGACCGTACGAGCAGTACTTC
v_gene: TRBV7-9; abundance: many; j_gene: TRBJ1-4; d_gene: -; CDR3aa: CASSRDITNEKLFF; CDR3nt: TGTGCCAGCAGCAGGGACATAACTAATGAAAAACTGTTTTTT
v_gene: TRBV27; abundance: -; j_gene: TRBJ2-7; d_gene: TRBD1; CDR3aa: CASSLSSDRGVEQYF; CDR3nt: TGTGCCAGCAGTTTATCGTCGGACAGGGGGGTCGAGCAGTACTTC
v_gene: TRBV20-1; abundance: many; j_gene: TRBJ1-4; d_gene: TRBD1; CDR3aa: CSAPAGTGSEKLFF; CDR3nt: TGCAGTGCGCCGGCGGGGACAGGGTCTGAAAAACTGTTTTTT
v_gene: TRBV27; abundance: -; j_gene: TRBJ2-7; d_gene: -; CDR3aa: CASSLSGPPYEQYF; CDR3nt: TGTGCCAGCAGTTTATCTGGACCCCCCTACGAGCAGTACTTC
v_gene: TRBV12-3/TRBV12-4; abundance: many; j_gene: TRBJ2-7; d_gene: TRBD1; CDR3aa: CASSFGTGNEQYF; CDR3nt: TGTGCCAGCAGTTTTGGGACAGGGAACGAGCAGTACTTC
v_gene: TRBV3-1; abundance: -; j_gene: TRBJ2-2; d_gene: -; CDR3aa: CATTQDLTESNTGELFF; CDR3nt: TGTGCCACCACCCAAGATCTCACGGAGTCGAACACCGGGGAGCTGTTTTTT
v_gene: TRBV7-2; abundance: many; j_gene: TRBJ2-3; d_gene: TRBD1; CDR3aa: CASSLGTGARTDTQYF; CDR3nt: TGTGCCAGCAGCTTGGGGACAGGGGCCCGCACAGATACGCAGTATTTT
v_gene: TRBV12-3/TRBV12-4; abundance: many; j_gene: TRBJ2-1; d_gene: TRBD2; CDR3aa: CASSLWTSGYNEQFF; CDR3nt: TGTGCCAGCAGTTTATGGACTAGCGGGTACAATGAGCAGTTCTTC
v_gene: TRBV27; abundance: few; j_gene: TRBJ1-3; d_gene: -; CDR3aa: CASSLIRSSGNTIYF; CDR3nt: TGTGCCAGCAGTTTAATCAGGAGCTCTGGAAACACCATATATTTT
v_gene: TRBV6-5; abundance: few; j_gene: TRBJ2-7; d_gene: TRBD2; CDR3aa: CASSSPGSGALYEQYF; CDR3nt: TGTGCCAGCAGTTCCCCGGGGAGCGGGGCGCTTTACGAGCAGTACTTC
v_gene: TRBV20-1; abundance: few; j_gene: TRBJ2-3; d_gene: -; CDR3aa: CSAMTDPSGYSTDTQYF; CDR3nt: TGCAGTGCTATGACGGACCCGAGCGGATATTCCACAGATACGCAGTATTTT
v_gene: TRBV27; abundance: few; j_gene: TRBJ2-3; d_gene: -; CDR3aa: CASRGLEELDTQYF; CDR3nt: TGTGCCAGCAGGGGGCTCGAGGAGTTAGATACGCAGTATTTT